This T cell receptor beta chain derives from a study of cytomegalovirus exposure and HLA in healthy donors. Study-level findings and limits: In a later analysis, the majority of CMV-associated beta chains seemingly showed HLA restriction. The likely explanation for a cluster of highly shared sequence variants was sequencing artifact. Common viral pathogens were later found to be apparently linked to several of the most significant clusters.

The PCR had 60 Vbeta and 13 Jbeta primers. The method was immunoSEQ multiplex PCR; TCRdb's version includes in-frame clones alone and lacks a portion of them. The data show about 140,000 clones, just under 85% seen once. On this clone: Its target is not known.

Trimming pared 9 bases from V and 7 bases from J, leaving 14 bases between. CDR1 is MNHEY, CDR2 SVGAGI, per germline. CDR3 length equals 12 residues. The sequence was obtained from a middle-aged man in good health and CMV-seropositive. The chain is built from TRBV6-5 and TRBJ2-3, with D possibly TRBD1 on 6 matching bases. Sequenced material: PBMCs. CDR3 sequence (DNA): TGTGCCAGTAACCTTAGGGGGTATACGCAGTATTTT. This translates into CASNLRGYTQYF.